Included here is one TCR beta chain sequence, with context. Antigen specificity is unknown. A junction boundary mismatches the germline segment, possibly from a read error. This entry is derived from a study of T cells in Graves' hyperthyroidism and ophthalmopathy. The length of the CDR3 is 22 residues. Germline values: CDR1 SSHAT, CDR2 FNYEAQ (reference sequence). TCR beta CDR3 regions were amplified from RNA. The study used the HTBI primer set for a first-round RT-PCR of the TCR CDR3. TCRdb re-called the multiplex PCR reads through MiXCR, storing one row per CDR3 protein. Among some 740,000 distinct CDR3 sequences listed, around 15% were seen once. Whole-study findings and limits: Also found in blood were most expanded thyroid clonotypes above 0.001. Ophthalmopathy was told apart from stable hyperthyroidism by a 13 V-J model.

This chain links TRBV7-7 with TRBJ2-1, with TRBD1 matching 11 bases. The TCR originated in a woman under 30 with Graves' hyperthyroidism. Source material: blood. CDR3 in DNA: TGTGCTAGCAGCTTAGCACCGGGTACGGGACAGGGGGGTCCTGACTCCTACAATGAGCAGTTCTTC. This translates into CASSLAPGTGQGGPDSYNEQFF.